The 15 T cell receptor beta chains below all came from one sample that was sequenced in a study of T cell repertoires in cytomegalovirus infection. No cognate antigen is known for these TCRs. Using its own MiXCR run on the reads, TCRdb lists one record per CDR3 protein. The sample yields just over 450,000 distinct CDR3 sequences, roughly 43% seen once. This sample comprised cultured PBMCs, obtained from culture after CMV antigen stimulation. Receptor source: a human donor in good health (CMV status not recorded). Some clones in this sample may be carry-over from other donors' samples.

As concerns this clonotype: A read error may account for a junction end that differs from germline. The J gene is TRBJ2-3, the V gene TRBV4-1; TRBD1 is a possible D gene (7 bases). CDR1 and CDR2 from the germline V gene are MGHRA and YSYEKL. The CDR3 length is 18 residues. The CDR3 nucleotides read TGTGCCAGCAGCCTAACAATCGGAGGGGGCGTCTCCACAGATACGCAGTATTTT. Encoded protein: CASSLTIGGGVSTDTQYF.

This clonotype came up a few times. The rearrangement links TRBV7-2 to TRBJ2-3; D gene unclear. The length of the CDR3 is 17 residues. Germline assignment: CDR1 SGHTA and CDR2 FQGNSA. V lost 1 base and J lost 4, with 18 bases in between. The CDR3 protein is CASSLVPVPAPSDTQYF. CDR3 in DNA: TGTGCCAGCAGCTTAGTCCCAGTCCCTGCCCCTTCAGATACGCAGTATTTT.

This clonotype has only a few counts. The V call is TRBV7-8, the J call TRBJ2-7; D is possibly TRBD2 (7 bases). CDR1 is SGHVS, CDR2 FQNEAQ, per germline. Trimming shortened V by 1 base and J by 7 bases, and 14 bases separated the two germline ends. The CDR3 sequence is 14 residues long. CDR3 residues: CASSLVGGREEQYF. CDR3 sequence (DNA): TGTGCCAGCAGCTTAGTGGGGGGGCGGGAGGAGCAGTACTTC.

CDR3 protein: CASRLGENTEAFF. The CDR3 DNA is TGTGCCAGCAGGCTGGGGGAAAACACTGAAGCTTTCTTT. The V call is TRBV27, the J call TRBJ1-1; D is possibly TRBD1 (5 bases). Trimming left V 6 bases short and J 2 bases short, with 10 bases between. This CDR3 has 13 residues. Looked up from germline, CDR1 is MNHEY and CDR2 is SMNVEV (reference sequence).

This sequence joins TRBV7-9 and TRBJ1-5; 8 bases are a match to TRBD1. CDR3 length: 15 amino acids. Germline V lookup: CDR1 SEHNR, CDR2 FQNEAQ (reference sequence). V lost 5 bases to trimming and J lost 2 bases; unmatched junction nucleotides: 5. Here the CDR3 reads CASSQGQGGNQPQHF. The DNA of the CDR3 is TGTGCCAGCAGCCAAGGACAGGGCGGCAATCAGCCCCAGCATTTT.

This chain links TRBV5-5 with TRBJ1-1, with TRBD1 as a possible D gene (5 bases). CDR1 is SGHKS and CDR2 is YYEKEE in the germline V gene (reference sequence). Trimming left V 3 bases short and J 7 bases short, with 7 bases between. The CDR3 extends over 11 amino acids. In DNA, the CDR3 is TGTGCCAGCAGCTGGGGGGATGAAGCTTTCTTT. Protein sequence: CASSWGDEAFF. The complete variable domain, with remaining parts taken from reference TRBV5-5 and TRBJ1-1, reads DAGVTQSPTHLIKTRGQQVTLRCSPISGHKSVSWYQQVLGQGPQFIFQYYEKEERGRGNFPDRFSARQFPNYSSELNVNALLLGDSALYLCASSWGDEAFFGQGTRLTVV.

This clonotype was seen a handful of times. The genes are TRBV7-2 and TRBJ1-2; D remains unclear. This CDR3 is built from 14 residues. V was pared by 5 bases and J by 6 bases, with 16 bases between. Germline CDR1 reads SGHTA; CDR2 reads FQGNSA. In DNA, the CDR3 is TGTGCCAGCAGCACCCGGGCCCTGGAGGATGGCTACACCTTC. This gives the protein CASSTRALEDGYTF.

The chain has TRBV2 and TRBJ2-6; D not resolved. V lost 1 base and J lost 2, with 6 bases in between. This CDR3 is built from 15 residues. Germline V gene data show CDR1 as SNHLY and CDR2 as FYNNEI. CDR3 sequence: CASSEGRTGANVLTF. The CDR3 coding sequence is TGTGCCAGCAGTGAAGGAAGGACTGGGGCCAACGTCCTGACTTTC. The variable domain in full, with the rest retrieved from reference TRBV2 and TRBJ2-6, is EPEVTQTPSHQVTQMGQEVILRCVPISNHLYFYWYRQILGQKVEFLVSFYNNEISEKSEIFDDQFSVERPDGSNFTLKIRSTKLEDSAMYFCASSEGRTGANVLTFGAGSRLTVL.

This sequence joins TRBV7-2 and TRBJ2-7; TRBD2 might be the D (5 bases). Germline V lookup: CDR1 SGHTA, CDR2 FQGNSA. Trimming shortened V by 5 bases and J by 0 bases, and 11 bases separated the two germline ends. The CDR3 consists of 14 residues. CDR3 in DNA: TGTGCCAGCAGCGAGTGGCGGGCCTCCTACGAGCAGTACTTC. It is translated as CASSEWRASYEQYF.

The CDR3 loop is CASSSQGADEQYF. The CDR3 bases are TGTGCCAGCAGTTCTCAGGGGGCGGACGAGCAGTACTTC. V and J are TRBV6-1 and TRBJ2-7, with 8 bases aligning to TRBD1. V gave up 5 bases and J gave up 5 bases; unmatched junction bases: 5. Germline CDR1 is MNHNS and CDR2 is SASEGT. The CDR3 runs to 13 residues.

A few counts support this clonotype. The rearrangement uses TRBV9 and TRBJ2-1; 8 bases align to TRBD2. The CDR3 covers 17 residues. Per germline, CDR1 SGDLS and CDR2 YYNGEE. Losses at the gene ends were 3 bases for V and 1 base for J; bases not matched to a gene: 9. CDR3: CASSAPRSGSSYNEQFF. CDR3 sequence (DNA): TGTGCCAGCAGCGCGCCCCGGAGCGGGAGTTCCTACAATGAGCAGTTCTTC.

As DNA, the CDR3 is TGTGCCAGCGGGCCGGGCACTGAAGCTTTCTTT. It is translated as CASGPGTEAFF. The rearrangement uses TRBV27 and TRBJ1-1, with D unresolved. This CDR3 is built from 11 residues. V shed 8 bases and J shed 4 bases, with 8 bases lying between them. The germline V gene has CDR1 MNHEY and CDR2 SMNVEV (reference sequence).

The J gene is TRBJ2-7, the V gene TRBV12-3 or TRBV12-4, with 9 nucleotides matching TRBD1. V was pared by 6 bases and J by 0 bases, with 6 bases of the junction left unmatched. The CDR3 length is 15 residues. The CDR3 DNA follows: TGTGCCAGCAGCGGGACAGGGCTTCCCTCCTACGAGCAGTACTTC. Encoded protein: CASSGTGLPSYEQYF.

The chain uses TRBV7-2 and TRBJ2-7, with TRBD1 matching 8 bases. CDR1 is SGHTA, CDR2 FQGNSA, per germline. The CDR3 loop spans 14 amino acids. V was pared by 8 bases and J by 0 bases, with 6 bases of the junction left unmatched. This CDR3 reads CASRRDRSSYEQYF. CDR3 bases: TGTGCCAGCCGCCGGGACAGGAGCTCCTACGAGCAGTACTTC.

This clonotype was seen many times. The V call is TRBV7-9, the J call TRBJ2-7; the D is unclear. CDR1 SEHNR and CDR2 FQNEAQ come from the germline V gene (reference sequence). V dropped 5 bases and J dropped 3 bases, with 5 bases sitting between them. CDR3 length: 11 residues. The CDR3 reads CASSPLYEQYF. The CDR3 DNA is TGTGCCAGCAGCCCCCTCTACGAGCAGTACTTC.